Below are 16 T cell receptor beta chains sequenced from a single sample in a study of shared clonotypes between healthy human individuals. Assay: immunoSEQ multiplex PCR; the TCRdb copy retains only in-frame clones and omits some. The table lists under 1,100,000 clones, 60% to 80% of them singletons. The sequenced sample consisted of memory CD4+ T cells sorted from blood. Noted subset: CD45RA-negative fraction. The receptors originated from a man younger than 30 in good health.

This clone was observed once. This rearrangement joins TRBV27 to TRBJ2-7, with D tentatively TRBD1 or TRBD2 (7 bases each). The CDR3 totals 14 residues. V was shortened by 9 bases and J by 5 bases, with 20 bases between the two germline ends. CDR1 MNHEY and CDR2 SMNVEV come from the germline V gene (reference sequence). CDR3 DNA sequence: TGTGCCAGTCAAAGATGGGAGGGGGCGGACGAGCAGTACTTC. The encoded protein is CASQRWEGADEQYF.

This rearrangement joins TRBV6-5 to TRBJ1-2, with 7 bases lining up with TRBD1. With V trimmed by 4 bases and J by 10 bases, 9 bases remained unmatched. The CDR3 spans 13 residues. Germline V CDR1 and CDR2: MNHEY, SVGAGI. The CDR3 DNA reads as TGTGCCAGCAGTTTCGTCAGGGGGAGCACCTACACCTTC. This gives the protein CASSFVRGSTYTF.

This chain uses TRBV18 with TRBJ1-2, with a possible D match to TRBD1 (6 bases). V gave up 4 bases and J gave up 3 bases, with 9 bases separating them. The length of the CDR3 is 13 residues. Germline CDR1 is KGHSH and CDR2 is LQKENI. In nucleotides, the CDR3 is TGTGCCAGCTCACACAGGGACGACTATGGCTACACCTTC. Its protein product is CASSHRDDYGYTF.

CDR3 in DNA: TGTGCCAGCAGCGTACGAGTCACAGCAGATACGCAGTATTTT. This sequence encodes CASSVRVTADTQYF. The chain carries TRBV9 and TRBJ2-3; no clear D gene. Trimming stripped 1 base from V and 4 bases from J, with 10 bases between. The CDR3 is 14 residues long. Germline CDR1 reads SGDLS; CDR2 reads YYNGEE.

The chain employs TRBV5-4 and TRBJ1-2; 12 nucleotides line up with TRBD1. The germline V gene encodes CDR1 SGHNT and CDR2 YYREEE (reference sequence). The V and J ends lost 0 bases and 8 bases, in that order; junction bases with no gene match: 5. The CDR3 covers 15 residues. CDR3 bases: TGTGCCAGCAGCTTGGGCGGGACAGGGGGCTGGGGCTACACCTTC. It yields the protein CASSLGGTGGWGYTF.

V is TRBV6-1 and J is TRBJ2-3, with 10 bases identical to TRBD2. V trimming: 6 bases; J trimming: 4 bases; junction bases outside the gene matches: 7. Per the germline V gene, CDR1 is MNHNS and CDR2 is SASEGT. This CDR3 has 15 amino acids. CDR3 amino acids: CASSFSGGAPDTQYF. CDR3 nucleotide sequence: TGTGCCAGCAGCTTCAGCGGGGGGGCACCAGATACGCAGTATTTT.

The rearrangement links TRBV19 to TRBJ2-3; D gene uncertain. The CDR3 length is 14 residues. The germline V and J ends were trimmed by 4 bases and 0 bases, with 8 bases remaining between them. Germline V gives CDR1 LNHDA, CDR2 SQIVND (reference sequence). Here the CDR3 DNA reads TGTGCCAGTAGTAGAACCGTTAGCACAGATACGCAGTATTTT. It is translated as CASSRTVSTDTQYF.

There are a few counts of this clone. The V call is TRBV5-4, the J call TRBJ1-3, with 9 bases fitting TRBD1. Germline V CDR1 and CDR2: SGHNT, YYREEE (reference sequence). The V and J ends lost 4 bases and 2 bases, in that order; junction bases with no gene match: 7. The CDR3 extends over 16 amino acids. CDR3 sequence: CASSRTGERPGNTIYF. CDR3 nucleotide sequence: TGTGCCAGCAGCAGGACAGGGGAGAGACCTGGAAACACCATATATTTT.

The chain uses TRBV30 and TRBJ2-7; TRBD2 matches at 11 bases. Trimming at V came to 1 base and at J to 7 bases, leaving 12 bases not matched to a gene. The CDR3 has 16 amino acids. Germline assignment: CDR1 GTSNPN and CDR2 SVGIG (reference sequence). In DNA, the CDR3 is TGTGCCTGGAGTGGTGTTAGCGGGAGGGCCCGATGGGAGCAGTACTTC. Translating it yields CAWSGVSGRARWEQYF.

CDR3 coding DNA: TGTGCCAGCAGCTTAAGGTCTCCTGCAACTAATGAAAAACTGTTTTTT. Amino acid sequence: CASSLRSPATNEKLFF. J is TRBJ1-4 and V is TRBV7-2; D is unclear. V lost 2 bases and J 0 bases, leaving 10 bases between the germline ends. The CDR3 loop spans 16 amino acids. CDR1 and CDR2 (germline): SGHTA, FQGNSA.

The rearrangement links TRBV5-4 to TRBJ2-3, with D maybe TRBD2 (7 bases). Germline V lookup: CDR1 SGHNT, CDR2 YYREEE (reference sequence). The CDR3 is 16 residues long. Trimming removed 5 bases from V and 2 bases from J, with 18 bases in between. The CDR3 protein is CASSLLGGGNTDTQYF. DNA for the CDR3: TGTGCCAGCAGTCTTCTAGGGGGGGGGAACACAGATACGCAGTATTTT.

The V and J genes are TRBV7-3 and TRBJ1-2; D is perhaps TRBD1 (5 bases). CDR3 length: 13 amino acids. The V end lost 8 bases, the J end lost 1 base, and 11 bases lay between the germline ends. From germline, CDR1 is SGHTA and CDR2 FQGTGA. The DNA for the CDR3 is TGTGCCAGCTCCTCGGGGGGTAACTATGGCTACACCTTC. It codes for CASSSGGNYGYTF.

Details on this clone: A read error may produce the germline difference seen at one junction end. This chain connects TRBV7-2 to TRBJ2-5; D is possibly TRBD1 or TRBD2 (5 bases each). The length of the CDR3 is 13 residues. Germline V gene data show CDR1 as SGHTA and CDR2 as FQGNSA. The CDR3 DNA reads as TGTGCCAGCAGCTTAGACGCCGGGACGCAAGGGAACTTC. The encoded protein is CASSLDAGTQGNF.

The J gene is TRBJ2-5, the V gene TRBV6-5; D uncertain. The CDR3 extends over 15 amino acids. Germline CDR1 and CDR2: MNHEY and SVGAGI. The V gene lost 0 bases and the J gene lost 4 bases, with 12 bases spanning the gap. Written as DNA, the CDR3 is TGTGCCAGCAGTTACTCACTGGGTCCCAGAGAGACCCAGTACTTC. Its protein is CASSYSLGPRETQYF.

This chain uses TRBV6-6 with TRBJ1-3; D remains ambiguous. From germline, CDR1 is MNHNY and CDR2 SVGAGI (reference sequence). V was clipped by 6 bases and J by 2 bases, with 11 bases between them. CDR3 size: 14 residues. The CDR3 region has the DNA TGTGCCAGCAGGAGAGGTGGGCCTGGAAACACCATATATTTT. Translating it yields CASRRGGPGNTIYF.

V is TRBV30 and J is TRBJ1-2; a weak D match, TRBD1 (5 bases). This CDR3 comprises 16 residues. Trimming removed 2 bases from V and 5 bases from J, with 21 bases in between. CDR1 is GTSNPN, CDR2 SVGIG, per germline (reference sequence). Here the CDR3 reads CAWSSRRDYLNYGYTF. CDR3 DNA: TGTGCCTGGAGTAGTCGACGGGACTACCTAAATTATGGCTACACCTTC.